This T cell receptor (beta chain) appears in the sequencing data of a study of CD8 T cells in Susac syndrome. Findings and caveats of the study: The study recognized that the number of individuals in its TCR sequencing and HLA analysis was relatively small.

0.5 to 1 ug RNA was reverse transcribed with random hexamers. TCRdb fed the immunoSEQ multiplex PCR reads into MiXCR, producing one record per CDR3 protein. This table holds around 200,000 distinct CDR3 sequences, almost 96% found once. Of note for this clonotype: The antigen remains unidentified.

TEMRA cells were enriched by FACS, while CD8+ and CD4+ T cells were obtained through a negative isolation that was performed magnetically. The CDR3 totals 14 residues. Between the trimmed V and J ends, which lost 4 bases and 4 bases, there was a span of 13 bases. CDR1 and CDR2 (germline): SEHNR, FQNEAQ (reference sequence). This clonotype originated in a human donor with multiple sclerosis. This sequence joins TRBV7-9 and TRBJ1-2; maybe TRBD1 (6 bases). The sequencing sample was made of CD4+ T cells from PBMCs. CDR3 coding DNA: TGTGCCAGCAGCTCCTGGGACACAGGCTATGGCTACACCTTC. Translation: CASSSWDTGYGYTF.